These 32 T cell receptor beta chains were all obtained from the same sample, sequenced in a study of T cell repertoires in cytomegalovirus infection. These receptors have no identified antigens. TCRdb reprocessed the reads via MiXCR and lists one record per CDR3 protein. The sample consists of 680,000 or so distinct CDR3 sequences, around 30% of them appearing once. The specimen was cultured PBMCs, collected from culture after CMV antigen stimulation. These receptor sequences come from a human donor in good health (CMV status not recorded). Some clones in this sample may be carry-over from other donors' samples.

There are a few counts of this clonotype. J is TRBJ1-4 and V is TRBV29-1, with TRBD1 as a possible D gene (5 bases). The germline V and J ends were trimmed by 6 bases and 8 bases, with 16 bases remaining between them. The germline V gene encodes CDR1 SQVTM and CDR2 ANQGSEA. The CDR3 runs 13 residues. The DNA for the CDR3 is TGCAGCGTCACCAAGGGACTAGGGGAAAAACTGTTTTTT. This encodes CSVTKGLGEKLFF.

J is TRBJ1-1 and V is TRBV15; no clear D. V was trimmed by 0 bases and J by 5 bases, leaving 10 bases between them. Looked up from germline, CDR1 is LNHNV and CDR2 is YYDKDF (reference sequence). This CDR3 region has 14 residues. The CDR3 nucleotides are TGTGCCACCAGCAGAGAAGGAGGGAGGACTGAAGCTTTCTTT. Amino acids: CATSREGGRTEAFF.

This chain uses TRBV12-3 or TRBV12-4 with TRBJ1-1, with D unresolved. This CDR3 spans 14 amino acids. V was pared by 6 bases and J by 0 bases, with 11 bases between. The DNA of the CDR3 is TGTGCCAGCAGGTCAGCGGGGATGAACACTGAAGCTTTCTTT. Its protein is CASRSAGMNTEAFF.

A word on this clonotype: Compared with germline, one end of the junction differs, possibly owing to a read error. This sequence joins TRBV7-6 and TRBJ2-1, with D maybe TRBD2 (6 bases). Germline loops: CDR1 SGHVS, CDR2 FNYEAQ. The CDR3 length is 13 residues. The CDR3 nucleotides are TGTACCAGCAGCTCGGGAGCCCCCCTCAGGCAGTTCTTC. Its translation is CTSSSGAPLRQFF.

V is TRBV7-2 and J is TRBJ2-1; 8 positions match TRBD2. V was clipped by 3 bases and J by 3 bases; unmatched bases: 7. Germline loops: CDR1 SGHTA, CDR2 FQGNSA. This CDR3 spans 16 amino acids. The CDR3 DNA is TGTGCCAGCAGCTTTAACGGGGCGGGGGGCTACAATGAGCAGTTCTTC. This encodes CASSFNGAGGYNEQFF.

This chain joins TRBV7-9 and TRBJ2-5; 7 bases match TRBD2. V lost 6 bases and J lost 5; bases outside the gene matches: 18. The CDR3 contains 17 residues. Germline V lookup: CDR1 SEHNR, CDR2 FQNEAQ (reference sequence). Written as DNA, the CDR3 is TGTGCCAGCAGACCCCTCCCCGAGACGGCCGGGGGGGAGACCCAGTACTTC. Protein sequence: CASRPLPETAGGETQYF. Full variable domain (rest looked up from reference TRBV7-9 and TRBJ2-5): DTGVSQNPRHKITKRGQNVTFRCDPISEHNRLYWYRQTLGQGPEFLTYFQNEAQLEKSRLLSDRFSAERPKGSFSTLEIQRTEQGDSAMYLCASRPLPETAGGETQYFGPGTRLLVL.

The chain recombines TRBV4-3 with TRBJ2-1, with TRBD1 as a possible D gene (6 bases). The CDR3 extends over 13 amino acids. CDR1 and CDR2 (germline): LGHNA, YSLEER. With 0 bases removed from V and 13 bases from J, the gap between germline ends came to 13 bases. CDR3: CASSQESETGQFF. As DNA, the CDR3 is TGCGCCAGCAGCCAAGAGTCGGAGACAGGCCAGTTCTTC.

This clonotype was seen a few times. The chain employs TRBV11-2 and TRBJ2-5, with D uncertain. CDR3 size: 14 residues. CDR1 is SGHAT, CDR2 FQNNGV, per germline. V lost 0 bases and J lost 1, with 6 bases in between. The CDR3 sequence is CASSLDNSQETQYF. The CDR3 DNA follows: TGTGCCAGCAGCTTAGATAACAGCCAAGAGACCCAGTACTTC.

V is TRBV2 and J is TRBJ1-2; weak D call: TRBD1 (5 bases). V lost 7 bases and J 12 bases, leaving 18 bases between the germline ends. The CDR3 extends over 12 amino acids. Germline V gene sequence: CDR1 SNHLY, CDR2 FYNNEI. The DNA of the CDR3 is TGTGCCAGCAACTCCGGGACCTCATTTGACACCTTC. This sequence encodes CASNSGTSFDTF.

This clonotype was counted only a few times. The chain links TRBV7-2 to TRBJ2-5; 11 positions match TRBD2. CDR1 and CDR2 from the germline V gene are SGHTA and FQGNSA. CDR3 length: 18 amino acids. Losses at the gene ends were 5 bases for V and 5 bases for J; bases not matched to a gene: 16. In DNA, the CDR3 is TGTGCCAGCAGCGAAACCGGGACTAGCGGTTCGAGGTTGGAGACCCAGTACTTC. Residues: CASSETGTSGSRLETQYF. Variable domain in full (rest from reference TRBV7-2 and TRBJ2-5): GAGVSQSPSNKVTEKGKDVELRCDPISGHTALYWYRQSLGQGLEFLIYFQGNSAPDKSGLPSDRFSAERTGGSVSTLTIQRTQQEDSAVYLCASSETGTSGSRLETQYFGPGTRLLVL.

The chain is built from TRBV25-1 and TRBJ2-7; D gene unclear. The CDR3 has 15 residues. CDR1 is MGHDK, CDR2 SYGVNS, per germline. V was pared by 3 bases and J by 2 bases, with 14 bases between. In DNA, the CDR3 is TGTGCCAGCAGTGATGGCAGGCTGTCAACCTACGAGCAGTACTTC. This gives the protein CASSDGRLSTYEQYF.

The rearrangement links TRBV5-4 to TRBJ2-2; 12 nucleotides agree with TRBD2. Looked up from germline, CDR1 is SGHNT and CDR2 is YYREEE (reference sequence). The CDR3 loop spans 16 amino acids. Trimming at V came to 4 bases and at J to 6 bases, leaving 7 bases not matched to a gene. The CDR3 protein is CASSRGGTSGPGELFF. Written as DNA, the CDR3 is TGTGCCAGCAGCCGGGGGGGGACTAGCGGGCCCGGGGAGCTGTTTTTT. Complete variable domain (other parts from reference TRBV5-4 and TRBJ2-2): ETGVTQSPTHLIKTRGQQVTLRCSSQSGHNTVSWYQQALGQGPQFIFQYYREEENGRGNFPPRFSGLQFPNYSSELNVNALELDDSALYLCASSRGGTSGPGELFFGEGSRLTVL.

This clonotype showed up just a few times. The chain is built from TRBV6-5 and TRBJ1-6, with 10 bases identical to TRBD1. The V and J ends lost 5 bases and 4 bases, in that order; junction bases with no gene match: 2. The germline V gene has CDR1 MNHEY and CDR2 SVGAGI. The CDR3 totals 15 residues. CDR3 sequence reads: CASSRDRGYNSPLHF. CDR3 DNA: TGTGCCAGCAGTCGGGACAGGGGATATAATTCACCCCTCCACTTT.

This clonotype was seen more than once but under ten times. The V and J genes are TRBV7-2 and TRBJ2-2; D possibly corresponds to TRBD2 (7 bases). The V and J ends lost 7 bases and 5 bases respectively, with 17 bases between them. Germline V gene lookup returns CDR1 SGHTA and CDR2 FQGNSA. The CDR3 spans 15 residues. CDR3 sequence reads: CASTPRGGWTGELFF. The CDR3 nucleotides read TGTGCCAGCACCCCGAGGGGGGGATGGACCGGGGAGCTGTTTTTT.

This clonotype was detected ten times or more. This chain connects TRBV19 to TRBJ1-1, with no clear D. The CDR3 contains 14 residues. CDR1 and CDR2 from the germline V gene are LNHDA and SQIVND (reference sequence). The germline V and J ends were trimmed by 5 bases and 1 base, with 11 bases remaining between them. CDR3 nucleotide sequence: TGTGCCAGTAGTGGTCGGGCCTCGAACACTGAAGCTTTCTTT. This encodes CASSGRASNTEAFF.

CDR3 amino acids: CASSSNINSNEQFF. CDR3 DNA: TGCGCCAGCAGCTCCAACATCAACTCCAATGAGCAGTTCTTC. The chain combines TRBV5-1 with TRBJ2-1; no firm D call. The CDR3 runs to 14 residues. Per the germline V gene, CDR1 is SGHRS and CDR2 is YFSETQ. V shed 3 bases and J shed 6 bases, with 13 bases lying between them.

This chain links TRBV18 with TRBJ2-1, with 7 bases identical to TRBD1. The CDR3 sequence is 18 residues long. CDR1 KGHSH and CDR2 LQKENI come from the germline V gene. V shed 3 bases, J shed 1 base, and the junction held 12 bases outside the gene matches. This CDR3 reads CASSPFLTGLLSYNEQFF. CDR3 nucleotides: TGTGCCAGCTCACCCTTCCTGACAGGGCTTCTTTCCTACAATGAGCAGTTCTTC.

This chain connects TRBV7-8 to TRBJ2-2; 8 bases match TRBD2. The CDR3 length is 15 residues. V dropped 6 bases and J dropped 1; count of bases not matched to a gene: 4. Germline V CDR1 and CDR2: SGHVS, FQNEAQ. CDR3 bases: TGTGCCAGCAGGAAAAGCGGGAGGAACACCGGGGAGCTGTTTTTT. Its protein is CASRKSGRNTGELFF.

V is TRBV10-3 and J is TRBJ1-3; D is uncertain. The CDR3 spans 14 residues. Trimming took 0 bases from V and 3 from J, leaving 6 bases between them. CDR1 ENHRY and CDR2 SYGVKD come from the germline V gene. Here the CDR3 DNA reads TGTGCCATCAGTGAGTCCCTTTTTGGAAACACCATATATTTT. Protein: CAISESLFGNTIYF.

The V call is TRBV7-2, the J call TRBJ2-2, with D possibly being TRBD2 (5 bases). Between the trimmed V and J ends, which lost 5 bases and 0 bases, there was a span of 13 bases. The CDR3 is 16 residues long. CDR1 and CDR2 (germline): SGHTA, FQGNSA. The CDR3 coding sequence is TGTGCCAGCAGCCCCCCAGGACTGACGAACACCGGGGAGCTGTTTTTT. Amino acid sequence: CASSPPGLTNTGELFF.

The chain uses TRBV9 and TRBJ2-3; a possible D gene is TRBD2 (5 bases). CDR3 length: 14 residues. The germline V gene has CDR1 SGDLS and CDR2 YYNGEE. With 0 bases removed from V and 2 bases from J, the gap between germline ends came to 7 bases. For the CDR3, the DNA is TGTGCCAGCAGCGTAGCGACTAACACAGATACGCAGTATTTT. It translates to CASSVATNTDTQYF.

This clonotype occurred many times. The chain recombines TRBV7-2 with TRBJ2-7; a weak D match, TRBD1 (6 bases). The CDR3 totals 13 residues. Germline V gene sequence: CDR1 SGHTA, CDR2 FQGNSA. V was cut by 5 bases and J by 2 bases, with 10 bases left in between. The CDR3 loop reads CASSTRGPYEQYF. The CDR3 bases are TGTGCCAGCAGCACCAGGGGACCCTACGAGCAGTACTTC.

This chain links TRBV5-1 with TRBJ2-1; unclear D gene. The germline V gene encodes CDR1 SGHRS and CDR2 YFSETQ. CDR3 length: 15 amino acids. The V end was cut by 0 bases, the J end by 6 bases, with 13 bases between. The CDR3, as DNA: TGCGCCAGCAGCTTGGGGGTCCGATCGGGCAATGAGCAGTTCTTC. It codes for CASSLGVRSGNEQFF.

This clonotype was found many times. V is TRBV7-2 and J is TRBJ2-1, with 10 bases aligning to TRBD2. J gave up 2 bases and V 5 bases, and 3 bases lay outside the gene matches. The CDR3 runs to 15 residues. Germline CDR1 SGHTA, CDR2 FQGNSA. The CDR3 coding sequence is TGTGCCAGCAGCGAACTAGCGGGGACCTACAATGAGCAGTTCTTC. It codes for CASSELAGTYNEQFF.

This clonotype occurred once. The chain joins TRBV27 to TRBJ1-1; no reliable D call. The germline V gene encodes CDR1 MNHEY and CDR2 SMNVEV (reference sequence). The CDR3 extends over 14 amino acids. V was shortened by 4 bases and J by 3 bases, with 12 bases between the two germline ends. CDR3 coding DNA: TGTGCCAGCAGTTACAACGGGCTTTACACTGAAGCTTTCTTT. This sequence encodes CASSYNGLYTEAFF.

The chain uses TRBV27 and TRBJ2-6, with unresolved D. V lost 1 base, J lost 0 bases, and 13 bases lay in between. The germline V gene encodes CDR1 MNHEY and CDR2 SMNVEV (reference sequence). The CDR3 spans 18 residues. DNA for the CDR3: TGTGCCAGCAGTTTATACCGGTCTTCTCTCTCTGGGGCCAACGTCCTGACTTTC. This codes for CASSLYRSSLSGANVLTF.

V is TRBV6-1 and J is TRBJ1-1; no firm D call. Germline V gives CDR1 MNHNS, CDR2 SASEGT. Trimming removed 6 bases from V and 1 base from J, with 9 bases in between. This CDR3 region has 13 residues. The CDR3 sequence: CASSPSTNTEAFF. CDR3 sequence (DNA): TGTGCCAGCAGCCCCTCCACGAACACTGAAGCTTTCTTT.

The chain couples TRBV6-2 or TRBV6-3 to TRBJ2-3; a possible D gene is TRBD2 (5 bases). The V end was cut by 2 bases, the J end by 1 base, with 13 bases between. The germline V gene has CDR1 MNHEY and CDR2 SVGEGT. This CDR3 spans 16 amino acids. CDR3 DNA sequence: TGTGCCAGCAGTTACGGAACTAGAGGAGGCACAGATACGCAGTATTTT. This codes for CASSYGTRGGTDTQYF.

This clonotype was seen at least ten times. The J gene is TRBJ1-1, the V gene TRBV7-2; no clear D gene. The CDR3 consists of 14 residues. CDR1 SGHTA and CDR2 FQGNSA come from the germline V gene. Trimming pared 5 bases from V and 6 bases from J, leaving 16 bases between. CDR3 sequence (DNA): TGTGCCAGCAGCCCAGACATATCAGTGGCTGAAGCTTTCTTT. Its translation: CASSPDISVAEAFF.

This clonotype was picked up a small number of times. This chain joins TRBV7-2 and TRBJ2-4, with D tentatively TRBD1 (6 bases). In germline, CDR1 is SGHTA, CDR2 FQGNSA. Trimming left V 2 bases short and J 0 bases short, with 23 bases between. This CDR3 region has 20 residues. CDR3 nucleotide sequence: TGTGCCAGCAGCTTAACCCTCAGGGGAGCGGACCCTCTAGCCAAAAACATTCAGTACTTC. Translating it yields CASSLTLRGADPLAKNIQYF.

The V call is TRBV6-2 or TRBV6-3, the J call TRBJ1-1; no firm D call. Trimming removed 2 bases from V and 1 base from J, with 11 bases in between. CDR1 is MNHEY and CDR2 is SVGEGT in the germline V gene. The CDR3 sequence is 15 residues long. CDR3: CASSYMNRPNTEAFF. Written as DNA, the CDR3 is TGTGCCAGCAGTTACATGAACAGACCGAACACTGAAGCTTTCTTT.

CDR3 amino acids: CASSAPGRVNSPLHF. In nucleotides, the CDR3 is TGTGCCAGCAGTGCCCCCGGACGGGTCAATTCACCCCTCCACTTT. The rearrangement links TRBV25-1 to TRBJ1-6; no clear D. Trimming stripped 4 bases from V and 7 bases from J, with 14 bases between. Germline V gives CDR1 MGHDK, CDR2 SYGVNS. The CDR3 consists of 15 residues.